This TCR beta chain was recovered during a study of blood T cell repertoires in COVID-19. The CDR3 consists of 15 residues. Germline trimming cut 6 bases from V and 3 bases from J; bases unmatched to any gene: 3. Germline V CDR1 and CDR2: SNHLY, FYNNEI. Profiling relied on immunoSEQ multiplex PCR, and the TCRdb table lists in-frame clones only, not all of them. This sample has 90,000 to 120,000 clones; about 91% occur once, and the top ten carry roughly 6.6%. This sequence was found in a man aged 45-65 years with active or convalescent COVID-19. The sample consisted of peripheral blood. The chain employs TRBV2 and TRBJ2-3, with 13 bases identical to TRBD2. The CDR3, as DNA: TGTGCCAGCAGGGGGACTAGCGGGATAACAGATACGCAGTATTTT. It specifies CASRGTSGITDTQYF.